One sample yielded the 24 T cell receptor beta chains listed below, sequenced in a study of T cell clones after liver transplantation. Sequencing used immunoSEQ multiplex PCR; TCRdb keeps in-frame clones, though not all of them. Of roughly 55,000 clones listed, over 65% are singletons. The specimen comprised CD4+ T cells from blood, sampled about 56 months after liver transplant. The receptor set was obtained from a human patient who received a liver transplant. The graft donor may account for some of the T cells.

The V and J genes are TRBV7-3 and TRBJ2-7; D is perhaps TRBD1 (6 bases). The germline gives CDR1 SGHTA, CDR2 FQGTGA. The ends were cut back, 5 bases at V and 5 bases at J, with 13 bases in the middle. This CDR3 is 13 amino acids long. The CDR3 DNA reads TGTGCCAGCAGCCTTGGGGGCAGCAACGAGCAGTACTTC. Translating it yields CASSLGGSNEQYF.

The count of this clone is one. The V call is TRBV5-4, the J call TRBJ1-4; possibly TRBD1 for D (6 bases). Germline-derived CDR1 and CDR2 are SGHNT and YYREEE (reference sequence). Between the trimmed V and J ends, which lost 3 bases and 4 bases, there was a span of 13 bases. The CDR3 extends over 15 amino acids. The CDR3 DNA follows: TGTGCCAGCAGCTCCCCCGGGGGCAATAATGAAAAACTGTTTTTT. It specifies CASSSPGGNNEKLFF. The variable domain in full, with the rest retrieved from reference TRBV5-4 and TRBJ1-4, is ETGVTQSPTHLIKTRGQQVTLRCSSQSGHNTVSWYQQALGQGPQFIFQYYREEENGRGNFPPRFSGLQFPNYSSELNVNALELDDSALYLCASSSPGGNNEKLFFGSGTQLSVL.

This clone showed up just a few times. The rearrangement joins TRBV4-1 to TRBJ1-2; TRBD1 matches at 11 bases. CDR1 is MGHRA, CDR2 YSYEKL, per germline. V gave up 8 bases and J gave up 4 bases; unmatched junction bases: 3. CDR3 length: 13 residues. CDR3 bases: TGCGCCAGCTTGGGACAGGGGGTCTATGGCTACACCTTC. Translated, it gives CASLGQGVYGYTF.

This chain joins TRBV14 and TRBJ2-3; D gene unclear. The CDR3 runs 11 residues. The germline CDR1 and CDR2 sequences are SGHDN and FVKESK. Trimming removed 4 bases at V and 2 bases at J, with 1 base between. The CDR3 loop is CASSLTDTQYF. For the CDR3, the DNA is TGTGCCAGCAGCCTCACAGATACGCAGTATTTT.

This clone occurred many times. The V gene is TRBV16, the J gene TRBJ2-7, with D possibly being TRBD1 (6 bases). The V end lost 2 bases, the J end lost 3 bases, and 8 bases lay between the germline ends. Germline V gene sequence: CDR1 KGHSY, CDR2 FQNENV. The CDR3 is 13 amino acids. The CDR3 bases are TGTGCCAGCAGCCAAGGGACAAGCTACGAGCAGTACTTC. As protein: CASSQGTSYEQYF. Variable domain in full (rest from reference TRBV16 and TRBJ2-7): GEEVAQTPKHLVRGEGQKAKLYCAPIKGHSYVFWYQQVLKNEFKFLISFQNENVFDETGMPKERFSAKCLPNSPCSLEIQATKLEDSAVYFCASSQGTSYEQYFGPGTRLTVT.

V gene TRBV7-9 combines with J gene TRBJ2-7, with TRBD2 matching over 10 bases. Germline CDR1 SEHNR, CDR2 FQNEAQ (reference sequence). With V trimmed by 6 bases and J by 5 bases, 7 bases remained unmatched. CDR3 length equals 14 residues. CDR3 amino acids: CASRSGGADHEQYF. Here the CDR3 DNA reads TGTGCCAGCAGGAGCGGGGGGGCCGACCACGAGCAGTACTTC. Drawing the rest from reference TRBV7-9 and TRBJ2-7, the complete variable domain is DTGVSQNPRHKITKRGQNVTFRCDPISEHNRLYWYRQTLGQGPEFLTYFQNEAQLEKSRLLSDRFSAERPKGSFSTLEIQRTEQGDSAMYLCASRSGGADHEQYFGPGTRLTVT.

This chain uses TRBV11-1 with TRBJ1-1, with D maybe TRBD1 (6 bases). The V end lost 6 bases, the J end lost 2 bases, and 19 bases lay between the germline ends. Germline CDR1 is SGHAT and CDR2 is FQDESV (reference sequence). The CDR3 spans 16 residues. CDR3 sequence reads: CASRKGGGRRNTEAFF. The CDR3 coding sequence is TGTGCCAGCAGGAAGGGCGGGGGGCGACGTAACACTGAAGCTTTCTTT.

V gene TRBV18 combines with J gene TRBJ2-7; TRBD1 matches at 8 bases. Germline CDR1 reads KGHSH; CDR2 reads LQKENI. Unmatched junction bases numbered 7, after V lost 3 bases and J lost 3 bases. This CDR3 contains 15 residues. This CDR3 is CASSPTGGELYEQYF. DNA for the CDR3: TGTGCCAGCTCACCCACAGGGGGTGAACTCTACGAGCAGTACTTC. Based on the CDR3 plus reference TRBV18 and TRBJ2-7, the full variable domain is NAGVMQNPRHLVRRRGQEARLRCSPMKGHSHVYWYRQLPEEGLKFMVYLQKENIIDESGMPKERFSAEFPKEGPSILRIQQVVRGDSAAYFCASSPTGGELYEQYFGPGTRLTVT.

This clone has only one observation. This rearrangement joins TRBV7-8 to TRBJ1-6, with 7 bases that match TRBD1. The V and J ends lost 2 bases and 8 bases, in that order; junction bases with no gene match: 9. There are 16 residues in the CDR3. Germline values: CDR1 SGHVS, CDR2 FQNEAQ. The CDR3 nucleotides are TGTGCCAGCAGCTTATTAGAGAGGACAGGTTATTCACCCCTCCACTTT. Translated, it gives CASSLLERTGYSPLHF. Looking up the rest from reference TRBV7-8 and TRBJ1-6 gives the full variable domain: GAGVSQSPRYKVAKRGQDVALRCDPISGHVSLFWYQQALGQGPEFLTYFQNEAQLDKSGLPSDRFFAERPEGSVSTLKIQRTQQEDSAVYLCASSLLERTGYSPLHFGNGTRLTVT.

The chain has TRBV30 and TRBJ1-3; maybe TRBD1 (5 bases). The CDR3 runs 16 residues. Per the germline V gene, CDR1 is GTSNPN and CDR2 is SVGIG (reference sequence). Trimming took 6 bases from V and 3 from J, leaving 21 bases between them. The CDR3: CACTKGGAGHGNTIYF. CDR3 DNA: TGTGCCTGTACTAAAGGCGGGGCAGGCCATGGAAACACCATATATTTT.

This rearrangement joins TRBV28 to TRBJ1-5, with 11 bases aligning to TRBD1. V lost 5 bases, J lost 6 bases, and 9 bases stayed unmatched. The length of the CDR3 is 16 residues. Germline-derived CDR1 and CDR2 are MDHEN and SYDVKM. The CDR3 bases are TGTGCCAGCAGTCCTGTTGGACAGGGGGCTTTTCAGCCCCAGCATTTT. This gives the protein CASSPVGQGAFQPQHF.

This clone was seen a few times. The chain couples TRBV10-1 to TRBJ2-5; 7 nucleotides agree with TRBD2. V trimming: 5 bases; J trimming: 5 bases; junction bases outside the gene matches: 5. Germline CDR1 is WNHNN and CDR2 is SYGVQD (reference sequence). The CDR3 contains 13 residues. The CDR3 coding sequence is TGCGCCAGCAGTCCGGGGAGGGCCGAGACCCAGTACTTC. Translated: CASSPGRAETQYF.

The rearrangement joins TRBV7-2 to TRBJ1-5; no reliable D call. V lost 1 base to trimming and J lost 6 bases, with 16 bases between them. The V gene's germline CDR1 is SGHTA and CDR2 FQGNSA. The CDR3 is 16 residues long. CDR3 residues: CASSLGPLRGGQPQHF. CDR3 DNA sequence: TGTGCCAGCAGCTTAGGCCCGTTACGAGGAGGTCAGCCCCAGCATTTT.

The CDR3 is CASSEDGSLQAQYF. The CDR3 nucleotides read TGTGCCAGCAGTGAAGATGGCAGCTTGCAGGCGCAGTACTTC. The rearrangement joins TRBV6-1 to TRBJ2-7; D is undetermined. Trimming cost V 1 base and J 9 bases, with 16 bases left between them. Germline CDR1 and CDR2: MNHNS and SASEGT. The CDR3 length is 14 residues.

This clone was seen a single time. The chain recombines TRBV7-6 with TRBJ1-6; TRBD1 is a possible D gene (5 bases). V lost 2 bases and J lost 7, with 12 bases in between. Germline values: CDR1 SGHVS, CDR2 FNYEAQ. This CDR3 region has 15 residues. As DNA, the CDR3 is TGTGCCAGCAGCTTACGCACAGGACTCAATTCACCCCTCCACTTT. Translating gives CASSLRTGLNSPLHF.

This clone was seen only a few times. CDR3 region: CASSRDRNYEQYF. CDR3 in DNA: TGTGCCAGCAGCAGGGACAGGAACTACGAGCAGTACTTC. The chain is built from TRBV5-4 and TRBJ2-7; 8 bases are a match to TRBD1. V shed 4 bases, J shed 3 bases, and the junction held 3 bases outside the gene matches. This CDR3 is built from 13 residues. Germline CDR1 reads SGHNT; CDR2 reads YYREEE (reference sequence).

The genes are TRBV6-1 and TRBJ2-5, with D unresolved. V dropped 2 bases and J dropped 5 bases, with 12 bases sitting between them. Germline values: CDR1 MNHNS, CDR2 SASEGT. CDR3 length: 14 residues. The CDR3 here is CASSERSAVETQYF. In nucleotides, the CDR3 is TGTGCCAGCAGTGAACGGTCCGCTGTCGAGACCCAGTACTTC.

The chain recombines TRBV7-8 with TRBJ1-6, with D unclear. The CDR3 contains 14 residues. The V and J ends lost 7 bases and 5 bases respectively, with 12 bases between them. CDR1 and CDR2 from the germline V gene are SGHVS and FQNEAQ. In nucleotides, the CDR3 is TGTGCCAGCACGTCACAGTTCGATAATTCACCCCTCCACTTT. It encodes CASTSQFDNSPLHF. Variable domain in full (rest from reference TRBV7-8 and TRBJ1-6): GAGVSQSPRYKVAKRGQDVALRCDPISGHVSLFWYQQALGQGPEFLTYFQNEAQLDKSGLPSDRFFAERPEGSVSTLKIQRTQQEDSAVYLCASTSQFDNSPLHFGNGTRLTVT.

The V gene is TRBV9, the J gene TRBJ1-3; 10 positions agree with TRBD1. CDR1 SGDLS and CDR2 YYNGEE come from the germline V gene. J lost 2 bases, V lost 4 bases, and 9 bases had no gene match. The CDR3 is 17 amino acids. The CDR3 loop reads CASSLGQGVSPGNTIYF. CDR3 DNA sequence: TGTGCCAGCAGCCTAGGACAGGGGGTTTCACCTGGAAACACCATATATTTT.

The chain couples TRBV19 to TRBJ1-5; D is ambiguous. The length of the CDR3 is 16 residues. Trimming pared 7 bases from V and 3 bases from J, leaving 19 bases between. Looked up from germline, CDR1 is LNHDA and CDR2 is SQIVND (reference sequence). The CDR3 nucleotides read TGTGCCAGTAAGTCTCAGGCGACCTCGGTCAATCAGCCCCAGCATTTT. Its translation is CASKSQATSVNQPQHF.

The chain links TRBV6-5 to TRBJ2-7; weak D call: TRBD1 (5 bases). The V and J ends lost 0 bases and 2 bases respectively, with 14 bases between them. The CDR3 loop spans 16 amino acids. The germline V gene encodes CDR1 MNHEY and CDR2 SVGAGI. The CDR3 DNA sequence: TGTGCCAGCAGTTACTCCGGGTTGGGGCTGACCTACGAGCAGTACTTC. It specifies CASSYSGLGLTYEQYF.

CDR3 in amino acids: CASSLGSGQVPGNTIYF. Here the CDR3 DNA reads TGTGCCAGCAGCTTAGGAAGCGGGCAGGTGCCTGGAAACACCATATATTTT. The J gene is TRBJ1-3, the V gene TRBV7-2; no firm D call. The CDR3 consists of 17 residues. Between the trimmed V and J ends, which lost 1 base and 2 bases, there was a span of 15 bases. Germline lookup yields CDR1 SGHTA and CDR2 FQGNSA.

The chain employs TRBV15 and TRBJ1-6; tentative D call: TRBD1 (5 bases). Trimming took 0 bases from V and 14 from J, leaving 11 bases between them. The CDR3 runs to 13 residues. CDR1 LNHNV and CDR2 YYDKDF come from the germline V gene (reference sequence). CDR3 nucleotides: TGTGCCACCAGCAGAGACAGGGAATCGGCCCTCCACTTT. The encoded protein is CATSRDRESALHF.

The chain joins TRBV5-4 to TRBJ2-6; possibly TRBD1 for D (5 bases). The CDR3 is 15 residues long. From germline, CDR1 is SGHNT and CDR2 YYREEE (reference sequence). Trimming cost V 3 bases and J 0 bases, with 7 bases left between them. The CDR3 reads CASSSTDSGANVLTF. DNA for the CDR3: TGTGCCAGCAGCTCGACAGACTCTGGGGCCAACGTCCTGACTTTC.